The 13 T cell receptor beta chains below were found in one sample sequenced in a study of cytomegalovirus exposure and HLA in healthy donors. Primers included in the PCR were 60 Vbeta and 13 Jbeta primers. Sequenced by immunoSEQ multiplex PCR; TCRdb stores in-frame clones only, minus some. The profile shows approximately 260,000 clones, about nine tenths of them singletons. Sample: PBMCs. Source of these receptors: a girl aged 2-10 years in good health and CMV-seronegative.

In regard to this clone: Other DNA sequences in this sample translate to the same CDR3. The V call is TRBV5-1, the J call TRBJ2-5; 15 bases are a match to TRBD2. Germline CDR1 is SGHRS and CDR2 is YFSETQ. V lost 4 bases and J lost 1; bases outside the gene matches: 2. The CDR3 consists of 16 residues. Written as DNA, the CDR3 is TGCGCCAGCAGCAGGGGACTAGCGGGGGGCCAAGAGACCCAGTACTTC. Amino acids: CASSRGLAGGQETQYF.

This chain connects TRBV6-5 to TRBJ2-3; 8 bases map to TRBD2. The germline V gene has CDR1 MNHEY and CDR2 SVGAGI. The CDR3 is 13 amino acids. Unmatched junction bases numbered 7, after V lost 4 bases and J lost 10 bases. This chain's CDR3 is CASSSSGLAAQYF. The CDR3 bases are TGTGCCAGCAGTTCCTCTGGACTAGCCGCGCAGTATTTT.

The genes are TRBV5-1 and TRBJ2-7; D possibly corresponds to TRBD1 (6 bases). The CDR3 loop spans 15 amino acids. CDR1 SGHRS and CDR2 YFSETQ come from the germline V gene. V dropped 3 bases and J dropped 4 bases, with 17 bases sitting between them. CDR3 region: CASSSVGQGSYEQYF. The CDR3 nucleotides are TGCGCCAGCAGCTCGGTGGGCCAGGGGAGTTACGAGCAGTACTTC.

The chain has TRBV5-1 and TRBJ2-7, with TRBD2 matching 9 bases. Trimming at V came to 4 bases and at J to 0 bases, leaving 8 bases not matched to a gene. Germline-derived CDR1 and CDR2 are SGHRS and YFSETQ. This CDR3 spans 16 amino acids. DNA of the CDR3: TGCGCCAGCAGCACGGGGAGCGGGGGGAGCTCCTACGAGCAGTACTTC. It encodes CASSTGSGGSSYEQYF.

The chain joins TRBV19 to TRBJ1-5; no definite D call. V was trimmed by 5 bases and J by 3 bases, leaving 20 bases between them. CDR3 size: 17 residues. From germline, CDR1 is LNHDA and CDR2 SQIVND (reference sequence). The CDR3 region is CASSSYHGPGYNQPQHF. The CDR3 DNA is TGTGCCAGTAGTTCGTACCACGGCCCCGGGTACAATCAGCCCCAGCATTTT.

The chain couples TRBV4-1 to TRBJ1-5; D not resolved. V dropped 2 bases and J dropped 7 bases, with 12 bases sitting between them. CDR1 and CDR2 (germline): MGHRA, YSYEKL. CDR3 length: 14 residues. CDR3 sequence: CASSQFSSQQPQHF. The DNA for the CDR3 is TGCGCCAGCAGCCAATTCTCTTCTCAGCAGCCCCAGCATTTT.

This chain links TRBV5-1 with TRBJ2-1; a weak D match, TRBD2 (5 bases). This CDR3 has 13 residues. Trimming removed 2 bases at V and 7 bases at J, with 10 bases between. Per germline, CDR1 SGHRS and CDR2 YFSETQ. CDR3 loop: CASSFIEGNEQFF. In DNA, the CDR3 is TGCGCCAGCAGCTTTATTGAGGGTAATGAGCAGTTCTTC.

The chain couples TRBV5-1 to TRBJ2-7; 8 positions match TRBD2. Trimming took 0 bases from V and 3 from J; bases not matched to a gene: 2. The CDR3 sequence is 14 residues long. Looked up from germline, CDR1 is SGHRS and CDR2 is YFSETQ. The DNA of the CDR3 is TGCGCCAGCAGCTTGGCGGGGGGGGGCTACGAGCAGTACTTC. Translation gives CASSLAGGGYEQYF. Filled out from reference TRBV5-1 and TRBJ2-7, the complete variable domain reads KAGVTQTPRYLIKTRGQQVTLSCSPISGHRSVSWYQQTPGQGLQFLFEYFSETQRNKGNFPGRFSGRQFSNSRSEMNVSTLELGDSALYLCASSLAGGGYEQYFGPGTRLTVT.

The chain joins TRBV7-9 to TRBJ1-5; 9 bases agree with TRBD1. Trimming cost V 2 bases and J 3 bases; bases outside gene matches: 5. Germline CDR1 and CDR2: SEHNR and FQNEAQ (reference sequence). This CDR3 has 16 amino acids. CDR3 protein: CASSLTGTGINQPQHF. The CDR3 DNA reads as TGTGCCAGCAGCTTAACGGGGACAGGGATCAATCAGCCCCAGCATTTT.

The chain uses TRBV19 and TRBJ1-1; D possibly corresponds to TRBD1 (5 bases). Per the germline V gene, CDR1 is LNHDA and CDR2 is SQIVND (reference sequence). The CDR3 is made up of 15 amino acids. Between the trimmed V and J ends, which lost 1 base and 0 bases, there was a span of 9 bases. CDR3 nucleotides: TGTGCCAGTAGTATAGGGGGGGGGATGAACACTGAAGCTTTCTTT. This codes for CASSIGGGMNTEAFF.

V gene TRBV19 combines with J gene TRBJ1-5, with TRBD1 matching over 7 bases. CDR1 and CDR2 from the germline V gene are LNHDA and SQIVND (reference sequence). The V gene end was trimmed by 3 bases and the J gene end by 4 bases; junction bases not matched to a gene: 9. This CDR3 has 16 residues. The CDR3 region has the DNA TGTGCCAGTAGTATTGAAGGGGGCCTCGGGAATCAGCCCCAGCATTTT. Translating gives CASSIEGGLGNQPQHF.

This rearrangement joins TRBV2 to TRBJ2-7; TRBD2 aligns across 9 bases. This CDR3 spans 15 amino acids. V lost 5 bases, J lost 0 bases, and 5 bases stayed unmatched. CDR1 is SNHLY and CDR2 is FYNNEI in the germline V gene. The CDR3 protein is CASSTGTSYSYEQYF. CDR3 nucleotide sequence: TGTGCCAGCAGTACAGGGACTAGCTACTCCTACGAGCAGTACTTC. The whole variable domain, remainder taken from reference TRBV2 and TRBJ2-7, is EPEVTQTPSHQVTQMGQEVILRCVPISNHLYFYWYRQILGQKVEFLVSFYNNEISEKSEIFDDQFSVERPDGSNFTLKIRSTKLEDSAMYFCASSTGTSYSYEQYFGPGTRLTVT.

The chain links TRBV4-2 to TRBJ2-1; 8 bases line up with TRBD1. Looked up from germline, CDR1 is LGHNA and CDR2 is YNFKEQ. The CDR3 covers 16 residues. V dropped 1 base and J dropped 7; count of bases not matched to a gene: 9. The CDR3 sequence: CASSQAGQVIRNEQFF. The CDR3 nucleotides read TGTGCCAGCAGCCAAGCGGGACAGGTAATTAGGAATGAGCAGTTCTTC.